These 14 T cell receptor beta chains share one sample of origin, sequenced in a study of identical twins. TCRdb redid the calling of the 5' RACE reads with MiXCR, one entry per CDR3 protein. The profile covers about 730,000 distinct CDR3 sequences, with 21% appearing a single time and more than 4% taken by the ten largest. The sample also formed part of further work on T cells expressing NK-cell markers.

The material sequenced was PBMCs. The source is a woman between 18 and 29 years old in good health.

This clonotype was seen at least ten times. J is TRBJ1-5 and V is TRBV7-6, with a weak D call TRBD1 (6 bases). V lost 5 bases and J 0 bases, leaving 8 bases between the germline ends. Germline values: CDR1 SGHVS, CDR2 FNYEAQ. The CDR3 extends over 14 amino acids. CDR3 sequence (DNA): TGTGCCAGCAGCCGGACAGTTAGCAATCAGCCCCAGCATTTT. Translation gives CASSRTVSNQPQHF.

This clonotype was detected a few times. The J gene is TRBJ2-7, the V gene TRBV29-1; D is perhaps TRBD2 (6 bases). Trimming stripped 5 bases from V and 6 bases from J, with 23 bases between. Germline-derived CDR1 and CDR2 are SQVTM and ANQGSEA. The CDR3 runs 15 residues. The CDR3, as DNA: TGCAGCGTTTCGGGGGAGGCGGATGCCCCTGGCGAGCAGTACTTC. It encodes CSVSGEADAPGEQYF.

This clonotype appeared a few times. The chain couples TRBV20-1 to TRBJ2-1; the D gene is possibly TRBD2 (5 bases). Germline-derived CDR1 and CDR2 are DFQATT and SNEGSKA (reference sequence). The CDR3 is made up of 17 amino acids. V lost 6 bases and J lost 0, with 21 bases in between. The CDR3 DNA sequence: TGCAGTGCCCCACCTGGCGGGTTTGGGATCTCCTACAATGAGCAGTTCTTC. It is translated as CSAPPGGFGISYNEQFF.

This clonotype was observed a handful of times. This chain connects TRBV7-9 to TRBJ1-2; TRBD1 might be the D (5 bases). Per the germline V gene, CDR1 is SEHNR and CDR2 is FQNEAQ (reference sequence). CDR3 length: 15 residues. Trimming left V 1 base short and J 8 bases short, with 17 bases between. Here the CDR3 reads CASSLGSPGRDGYTF. The DNA of the CDR3 is TGTGCCAGCAGCTTAGGGTCACCTGGCAGGGACGGCTACACCTTC.

The rearrangement joins TRBV4-3 to TRBJ2-2, with 9 bases lining up with TRBD2. Germline V gene data show CDR1 as LGHNA and CDR2 as YSLEER. The V segment lost 0 bases and the J segment 13 bases; nucleotides outside the gene matches: 12. The CDR3 contains 16 residues. Here the CDR3 reads CASSQDPAGGGKRLFF. The DNA of the CDR3 is TGCGCCAGCAGCCAAGATCCAGCGGGAGGAGGGAAGCGGCTGTTTTTT.

V gene TRBV12-3 or TRBV12-4 combines with J gene TRBJ1-2; D gene unclear. The CDR3 has 12 amino acids. Trimming took off 2 bases at V and 5 bases at J, with 6 bases between the two ends. The CDR3 nucleotides are TGTGCCAGCAGTTTATGGTCATATGGCTACACCTTC. Protein sequence: CASSLWSYGYTF.

This clonotype appeared a single time. The rearrangement uses TRBV10-3 and TRBJ2-5, with a tentative D call TRBD1 (7 bases). This CDR3 is built from 15 residues. Between the trimmed V and J ends, which lost 5 bases and 4 bases, there was a span of 17 bases. Germline CDR1 reads ENHRY; CDR2 reads SYGVKD. The CDR3 DNA reads as TGTGCCATCAGTTCAGGGGGGAAAAAAGTAGAGACCCAGTACTTC. The encoded protein is CAISSGGKKVETQYF.

This clonotype was counted a few times. The CDR3: CASSPDRDLGNTIYF. As DNA, the CDR3 is TGTGCCAGCAGTCCCGACAGGGACCTTGGAAACACCATATATTTT. The J gene is TRBJ1-3, the V gene TRBV13; TRBD1 aligns across 7 bases. CDR1 and CDR2 (germline): PRHDT, FYEKMQ (reference sequence). The V gene end was trimmed by 6 bases and the J gene end by 3 bases; junction bases not matched to a gene: 8. The CDR3 is 15 residues long.

V gene TRBV29-1 combines with J gene TRBJ1-1; D not certain. The length of the CDR3 is 13 residues. Looked up from germline, CDR1 is SQVTM and CDR2 is ANQGSEA. Trimming pared 1 base from V and 4 bases from J, leaving 10 bases between. The CDR3 region is CSVEGVRSTEAFF. In nucleotides, the CDR3 is TGCAGCGTTGAAGGGGTGCGGAGCACTGAAGCTTTCTTT. The entire variable domain, with the rest obtained from reference TRBV29-1 and TRBJ1-1, is as follows: SAVISQKPSRDICQRGTSLTIQCQVDSQVTMMFWYRQQPGQSLTLIATANQGSEATYESGFVIDKFPISRPNLTFSTLTVSNMSPEDSSIYLCSVEGVRSTEAFFGQGTRLTVV.

A few counts support this clonotype. The chain couples TRBV7-9 to TRBJ2-1; TRBD1 aligns across 8 bases. The CDR3 is 12 residues long. V was clipped by 5 bases and J by 15 bases; unmatched bases: 9. Germline V gene sequence: CDR1 SEHNR, CDR2 FQNEAQ (reference sequence). In nucleotides, the CDR3 is TGTGCCAGCAGCGTAAGAGGGGACAGGTGGTTCTTC. This gives the protein CASSVRGDRWFF.

This clonotype was seen repeatedly, ten times or more. V and J are TRBV12-3 or TRBV12-4 and TRBJ2-7, with D possibly TRBD1 on 5 matching bases. This CDR3 is 12 amino acids long. V lost 5 bases to trimming and J lost 3 bases, with 8 bases between them. As DNA, the CDR3 is TGTGCCAGCAGTGAAAGGGGCTACGAGCAGTACTTC. Its protein product is CASSERGYEQYF.

This clonotype was counted many times. V usage is TRBV20-1 and J usage is TRBJ1-1; D unresolved. Trimming took off 6 bases at V and 6 bases at J, with 17 bases between the two ends. Per germline, CDR1 DFQATT and CDR2 SNEGSKA (reference sequence). This CDR3 is 13 amino acids long. CDR3 loop: CSAHDSSGAEAFF. The CDR3 DNA follows: TGCAGTGCCCATGACTCTAGTGGGGCTGAAGCTTTCTTT.

The V call is TRBV29-1, the J call TRBJ2-3, with 7 bases fitting TRBD1. The CDR3 runs to 12 residues. J gave up 6 bases and V 3 bases, and 3 bases lay outside the gene matches. Germline lookup yields CDR1 SQVTM and CDR2 ANQGSEA. The CDR3 here is CSVEAGGDTQYF. Written as DNA, the CDR3 is TGCAGCGTTGAGGCAGGGGGTGATACGCAGTATTTT.

This clonotype was picked up a small number of times. This chain links TRBV12-3 or TRBV12-4 with TRBJ2-1; possibly TRBD1 or TRBD2 for D (5 bases each). The CDR3 consists of 14 residues. V was trimmed by 1 base and J by 7 bases, leaving 11 bases between them. The CDR3 DNA sequence: TGTGCCAGCAGTTTAGGGGGACCTGCGAATGAGCAGTTCTTC. Translated, it gives CASSLGGPANEQFF.